The present TCR beta chain was sequenced within a study of cytomegalovirus exposure and HLA in healthy donors. Study results and caveats: Roughly even sequencing depth across donors was the assumption behind the presence/absence analyses. About 87% or about 30% of the time was how often most TCR beta V segments were productive, according to an earlier analysis. A later examination showed that TCR association rates differed by HLA locus, with DRB1 most and HLA-C fewest.

PCR employed 60 Vbeta and 13 Jbeta primers. As originally analysed: Unique TCR beta chains numbered around 80 million in a later analysis, with around 10 million shared. TCRdb's copy holds only in-frame clones and misses some; the assay was immunoSEQ multiplex PCR. That table gives V, J and clone size, and the DNA gave D and trimming. The sample gives under 200,000 clones, about 77% of which show up once; approximately 2.5% is in the top ten. This CDR3 has 12 amino acids. The J segment lost 7 bases and the V segment lost 9 bases, leaving 6 bases of the junction unmatched. Germline CDR1 LNHDA, CDR2 SQIVND (reference sequence). On this clone: Its antigen is unknown.

The clonotype was recovered from a man between 60 and 70 years old in good health and CMV-seronegative. Specimen: PBMCs. The chain uses TRBV19 and TRBJ1-1, with TRBD1 identical over 9 bases. The chain's CDR3 is CASNRGLVEAFF. The CDR3 coding sequence is TGTGCCAGCAACAGGGGGCTGGTTGAAGCTTTCTTT.